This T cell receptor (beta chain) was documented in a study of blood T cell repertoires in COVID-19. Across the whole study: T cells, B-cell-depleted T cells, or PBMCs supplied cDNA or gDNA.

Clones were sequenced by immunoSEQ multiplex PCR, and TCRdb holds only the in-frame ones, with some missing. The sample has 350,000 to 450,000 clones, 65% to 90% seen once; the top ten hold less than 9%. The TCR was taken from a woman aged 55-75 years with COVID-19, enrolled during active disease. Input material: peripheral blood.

Here the CDR3 reads CASSYTRRLGTDTQYF. The CDR3 nucleotides read TGTGCCAGCAGTTACACAAGGCGACTTGGCACAGATACGCAGTATTTT. The chain is built from TRBV6-5 and TRBJ2-3; D gene ambiguous. Trimming left V 2 bases short and J 1 base short, with 13 bases between. Germline CDR1 and CDR2: MNHEY and SVGAGI. The CDR3 runs to 16 residues.